This T cell receptor (beta chain) was found in a study of blood T cell repertoires in COVID-19. The wider study: Spain, Italy and the United States supplied samples that represented acute and convalescent COVID-19. Nucleic acid was either cDNA or gDNA, and it came from T cells, B-cell-depleted T cells, or PBMCs.

The sample holds a few counts of this clone. Methods used by the authors: Reference gene primer amplification gave nucleated cell count estimates. TCRdb's table, derived via immunoSEQ multiplex PCR, lists solely in-frame clones and lacks some. V, J and clone size reflect that table, while D and trimming were determined from the DNA. Here the sample spans 55,000 to 70,000 clones, about nine tenths being singletons. Per germline, CDR1 SGHRS and CDR2 YFSETQ. V gave up 4 bases and J gave up 5 bases, with 12 bases separating them. The CDR3 loop spans 14 amino acids. Sequencing was performed on peripheral blood. The receptor comes from a woman aged 18-29 years with acute or convalescent COVID-19. This chain joins TRBV5-1 and TRBJ2-2; the D gene is possibly TRBD1 (6 bases). The CDR3 spells CASSIQGGTGELFF. CDR3 in DNA: TGCGCCAGCAGCATACAGGGTGGGACCGGGGAGCTGTTTTTT.